The 8 T cell receptor beta chains below all came from one sample that was sequenced in a study of T-cell reconstitution after alpha-beta-depleted transplantation in children. The TCRbeta library incorporated unique molecular identifiers. TCRdb reanalysed the PCR reads using MiXCR and keeps one entry per CDR3 protein. The profile covers some 450,000 distinct CDR3 sequences, with 43% appearing a single time and under 35% taken by the ten largest. Sequencing used PBMCs, obtained before TCRalphabeta/CD19-depleted stem cell transplant. These receptor sequences come from a girl aged 2 to 9 with aplastic anemia, due to receive a stem cell transplant.

The chain recombines TRBV23-1 with TRBJ2-3; D is perhaps TRBD1 (5 bases). TRBV23-1 is known as an ORF, though its function is uncertain. The CDR3 covers 17 residues. Trimming cost V 3 bases and J 2 bases, with 18 bases left between them. The CDR3 loop is CASSQRTQGPNTDTQYF. The CDR3, as DNA: TGCGCCAGCAGTCAGCGGACCCAGGGTCCGAACACAGATACGCAGTATTTT.

The chain links TRBV4-1 to TRBJ2-5; D perhaps matches TRBD2 (5 bases). V lost 4 bases and J 4 bases, leaving 13 bases between the germline ends. Germline values: CDR1 MGHRA, CDR2 YSYEKL. This CDR3 is 14 amino acids long. CDR3 amino acids: CASSPPDWGETQYF. CDR3 coding DNA: TGCGCCAGCAGCCCCCCGGACTGGGGAGAGACCCAGTACTTC.

This chain connects TRBV5-1 to TRBJ2-3; TRBD2 aligns across 8 bases. CDR1 is SGHRS and CDR2 is YFSETQ in the germline V gene. V lost 5 bases and J lost 3; bases outside the gene matches: 8. The CDR3 sequence is 15 residues long. CDR3: CASREETSVTDTQYF. CDR3 nucleotide sequence: TGCGCCAGCAGAGAGGAGACTAGCGTTACAGATACGCAGTATTTT.

This clonotype appeared many times. V is TRBV5-1 and J is TRBJ1-1, with 10 bases identical to TRBD1. This CDR3 is built from 16 residues. Germline V gives CDR1 SGHRS, CDR2 YFSETQ. J was trimmed by 1 base and V by 4 bases; bases with no gene match: 7. CDR3 in DNA: TGCGCCAGCAGCGACAGACAGGGGGCTGGGAACACTGAAGCTTTCTTT. Translation gives CASSDRQGAGNTEAFF.

This clonotype was counted many times. This chain connects TRBV7-9 to TRBJ2-1, with 11 nucleotides matching TRBD1. The germline CDR1 and CDR2 sequences are SEHNR and FQNEAQ (reference sequence). The V and J ends lost 4 bases and 11 bases, in that order; junction bases with no gene match: 10. The CDR3 sequence is 15 residues long. In DNA, the CDR3 is TGTGCCAGCAGCTATCCGGGACAGGGGGTCGTCAAGCAGTTCTTC. This codes for CASSYPGQGVVKQFF.

This sequence joins TRBV10-2 and TRBJ2-5; D is perhaps TRBD1 (5 bases). The CDR3 totals 15 residues. V was pared by 4 bases and J by 4 bases, with 16 bases between. From germline, CDR1 is WSHSY and CDR2 SAAADI. The DNA of the CDR3 is TGCGCCAGCAGTGGAACAAAGGGGCGGTCAGAGACCCAGTACTTC. Protein product: CASSGTKGRSETQYF.

V and J are TRBV5-6 and TRBJ2-7; weak D call: TRBD1 (6 bases). CDR1 is SGHDT and CDR2 is YYEEEE in the germline V gene. The length of the CDR3 is 13 residues. V was pared by 7 bases and J by 3 bases, with 14 bases between. The CDR3 sequence: CASEGLQGYEQYF. The CDR3 bases are TGTGCCAGCGAGGGCTTACAGGGCTACGAGCAGTACTTC.

This clonotype was seen ten or more times. The V call is TRBV5-1, the J call TRBJ2-7; possible D gene TRBD2, 6 bases. The CDR3 covers 13 residues. CDR1 is SGHRS, CDR2 YFSETQ, per germline. The V gene lost 1 base and the J gene lost 7 bases, with 12 bases spanning the gap. The CDR3 DNA follows: TGCGCCAGCAGCTTGCGGGGGTTTGGGGAGCAGTACTTC. The encoded protein is CASSLRGFGEQYF.